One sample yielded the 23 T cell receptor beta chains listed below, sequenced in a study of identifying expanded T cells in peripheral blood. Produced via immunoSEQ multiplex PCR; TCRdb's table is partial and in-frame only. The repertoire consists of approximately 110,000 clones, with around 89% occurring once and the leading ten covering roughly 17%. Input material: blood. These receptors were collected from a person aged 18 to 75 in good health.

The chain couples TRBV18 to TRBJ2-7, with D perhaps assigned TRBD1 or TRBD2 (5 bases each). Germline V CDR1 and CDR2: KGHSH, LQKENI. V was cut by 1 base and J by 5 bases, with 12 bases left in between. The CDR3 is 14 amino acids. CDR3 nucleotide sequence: TGTGCCAGCTCACCACGGGTAGGGGACGACGAGCAGTACTTC. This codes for CASSPRVGDDEQYF.

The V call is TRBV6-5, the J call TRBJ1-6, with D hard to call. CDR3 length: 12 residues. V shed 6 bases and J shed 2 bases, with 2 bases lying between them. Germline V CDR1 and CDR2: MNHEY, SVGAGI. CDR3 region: CASRPYNSPLHF. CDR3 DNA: TGTGCCAGCAGACCCTATAATTCACCCCTCCACTTT.

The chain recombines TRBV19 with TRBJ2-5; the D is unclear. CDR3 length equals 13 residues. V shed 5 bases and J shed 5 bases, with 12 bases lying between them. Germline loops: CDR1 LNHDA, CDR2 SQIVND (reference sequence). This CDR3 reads CASSPRLTETQYF. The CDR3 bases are TGTGCCAGTAGTCCAAGGCTTACGGAGACCCAGTACTTC. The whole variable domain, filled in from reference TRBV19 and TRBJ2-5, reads DGGITQSPKYLFRKEGQNVTLSCEQNLNHDAMYWYRQDPGQGLRLIYYSQIVNDFQKGDIAEGYSVSREKKESFPLTVTSAQKNPTAFYLCASSPRLTETQYFGPGTRLLVL.

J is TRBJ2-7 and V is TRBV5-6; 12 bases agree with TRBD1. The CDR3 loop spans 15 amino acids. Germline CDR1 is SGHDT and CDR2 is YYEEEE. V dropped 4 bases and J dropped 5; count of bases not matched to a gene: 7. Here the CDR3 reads CASSPGTGGRNEQYF. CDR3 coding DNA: TGTGCCAGCAGCCCCGGGACAGGGGGCAGGAACGAGCAGTACTTC.

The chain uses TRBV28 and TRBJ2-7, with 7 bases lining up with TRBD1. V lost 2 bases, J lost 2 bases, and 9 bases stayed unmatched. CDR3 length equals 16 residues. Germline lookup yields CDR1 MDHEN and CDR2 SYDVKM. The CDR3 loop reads CASSLLMGQIPYEQYF. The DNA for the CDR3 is TGTGCCAGCAGTTTACTAATGGGACAGATCCCCTACGAGCAGTACTTC.

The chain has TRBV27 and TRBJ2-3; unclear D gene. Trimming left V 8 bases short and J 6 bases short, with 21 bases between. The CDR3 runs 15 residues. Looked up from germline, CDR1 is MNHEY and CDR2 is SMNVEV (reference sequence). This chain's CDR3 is CASHSVDTIGDTQYF. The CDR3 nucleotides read TGTGCCAGCCATTCCGTAGACACCATCGGGGATACGCAGTATTTT.

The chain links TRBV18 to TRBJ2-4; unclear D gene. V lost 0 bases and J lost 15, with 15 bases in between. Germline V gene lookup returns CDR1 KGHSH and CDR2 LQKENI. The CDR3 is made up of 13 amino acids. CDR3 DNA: TGTGCCAGCTCACCACCGGGGAATAAGGAGTGGTACTTC. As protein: CASSPPGNKEWYF.

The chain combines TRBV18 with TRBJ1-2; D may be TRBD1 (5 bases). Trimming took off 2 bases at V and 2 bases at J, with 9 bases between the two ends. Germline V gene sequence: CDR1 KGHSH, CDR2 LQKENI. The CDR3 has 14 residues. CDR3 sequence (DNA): TGTGCCAGCTCACCAGGGGCCCTAAACTATGGCTACACCTTC. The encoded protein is CASSPGALNYGYTF.

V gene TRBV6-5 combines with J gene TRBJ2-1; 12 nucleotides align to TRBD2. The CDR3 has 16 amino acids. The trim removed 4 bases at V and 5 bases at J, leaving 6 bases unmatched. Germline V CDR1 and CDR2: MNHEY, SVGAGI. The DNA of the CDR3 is TGTGCCAGCAGTTCCCCAGGACTAGCGGGGCACAATGAGCAGTTCTTC. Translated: CASSSPGLAGHNEQFF.

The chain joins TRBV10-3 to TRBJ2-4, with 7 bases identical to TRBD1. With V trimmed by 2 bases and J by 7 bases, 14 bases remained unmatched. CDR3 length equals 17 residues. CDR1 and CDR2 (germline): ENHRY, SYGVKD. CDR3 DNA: TGTGCCATCAGTGAGACGGATCGCATGGACAGGAGGAACATTCAGTACTTC. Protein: CAISETDRMDRRNIQYF.

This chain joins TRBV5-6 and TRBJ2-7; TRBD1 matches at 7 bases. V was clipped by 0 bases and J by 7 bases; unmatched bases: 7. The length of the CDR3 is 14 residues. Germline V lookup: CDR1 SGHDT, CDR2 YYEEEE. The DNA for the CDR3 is TGTGCCAGCAGCTTGGCCGGACAGGTGAGGGAGCAGTACTTC. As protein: CASSLAGQVREQYF. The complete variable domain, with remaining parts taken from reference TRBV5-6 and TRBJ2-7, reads DAGVTQSPTHLIKTRGQQVTLRCSPKSGHDTVSWYQQALGQGPQFIFQYYEEEERQRGNFPDRFSGHQFPNYSSELNVNALLLGDSALYLCASSLAGQVREQYFGPGTRLTVT.

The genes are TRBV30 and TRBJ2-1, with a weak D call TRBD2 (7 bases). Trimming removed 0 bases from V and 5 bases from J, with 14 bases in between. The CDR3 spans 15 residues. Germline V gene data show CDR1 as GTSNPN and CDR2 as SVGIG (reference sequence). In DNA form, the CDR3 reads TGTGCCTGGAGTGTAGGCGGGGGCCCCCACAATGAGCAGTTCTTC. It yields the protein CAWSVGGGPHNEQFF.

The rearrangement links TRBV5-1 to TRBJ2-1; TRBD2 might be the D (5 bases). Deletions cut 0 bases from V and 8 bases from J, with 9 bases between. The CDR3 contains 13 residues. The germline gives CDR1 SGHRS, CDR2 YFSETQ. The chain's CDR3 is CASSLGNGDEQFF. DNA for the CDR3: TGCGCCAGCAGCTTGGGTAACGGGGATGAGCAGTTCTTC.

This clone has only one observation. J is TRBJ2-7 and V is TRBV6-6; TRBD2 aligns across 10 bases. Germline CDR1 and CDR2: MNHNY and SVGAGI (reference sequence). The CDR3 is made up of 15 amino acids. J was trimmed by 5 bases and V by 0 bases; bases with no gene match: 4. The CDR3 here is CASSYSSGGLDEQYF. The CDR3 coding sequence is TGTGCCAGCAGTTACTCTAGCGGGGGGTTGGACGAGCAGTACTTC.

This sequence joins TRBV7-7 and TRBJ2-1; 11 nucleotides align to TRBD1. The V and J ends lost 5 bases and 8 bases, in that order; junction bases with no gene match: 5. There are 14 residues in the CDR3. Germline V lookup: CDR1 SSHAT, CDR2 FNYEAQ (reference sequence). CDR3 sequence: CASSLDRGLDEQFF. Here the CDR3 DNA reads TGTGCCAGCAGCCTGGACAGGGGGCTTGATGAGCAGTTCTTC.

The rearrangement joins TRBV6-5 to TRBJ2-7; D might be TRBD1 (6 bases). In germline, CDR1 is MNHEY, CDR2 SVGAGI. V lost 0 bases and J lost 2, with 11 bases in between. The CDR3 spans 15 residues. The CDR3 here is CASSYSGSGAYEQYF. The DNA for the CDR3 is TGTGCCAGCAGTTACTCAGGGTCAGGGGCCTACGAGCAGTACTTC.

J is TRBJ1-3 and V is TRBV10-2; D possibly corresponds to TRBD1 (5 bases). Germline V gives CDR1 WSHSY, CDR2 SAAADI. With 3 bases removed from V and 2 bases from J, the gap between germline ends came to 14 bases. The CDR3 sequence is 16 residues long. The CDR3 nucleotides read TGCGCCAGCAGTGAAGAAGTACGGACACCTGGAAACACCATATATTTT. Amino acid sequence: CASSEEVRTPGNTIYF.

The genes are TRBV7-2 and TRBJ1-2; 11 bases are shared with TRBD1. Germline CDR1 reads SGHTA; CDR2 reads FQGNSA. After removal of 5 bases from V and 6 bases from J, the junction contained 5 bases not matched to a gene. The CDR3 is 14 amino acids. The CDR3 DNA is TGTGCCAGCAGCCGCGGACAGGGGGCTCATGGCTACACCTTC. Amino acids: CASSRGQGAHGYTF.

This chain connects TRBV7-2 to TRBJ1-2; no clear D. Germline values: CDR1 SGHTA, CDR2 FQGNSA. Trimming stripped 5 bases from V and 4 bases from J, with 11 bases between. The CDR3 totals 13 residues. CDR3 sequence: CASSRGDFYGYTF. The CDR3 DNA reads TGTGCCAGCAGCCGGGGAGATTTCTATGGCTACACCTTC.

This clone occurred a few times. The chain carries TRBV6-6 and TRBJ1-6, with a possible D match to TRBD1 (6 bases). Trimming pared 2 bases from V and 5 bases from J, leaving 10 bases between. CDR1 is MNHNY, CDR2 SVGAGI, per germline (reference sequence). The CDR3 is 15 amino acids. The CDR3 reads CASSYGPGDNSPLHF. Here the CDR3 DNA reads TGTGCCAGCAGTTACGGACCAGGGGATAATTCACCCCTCCACTTT.

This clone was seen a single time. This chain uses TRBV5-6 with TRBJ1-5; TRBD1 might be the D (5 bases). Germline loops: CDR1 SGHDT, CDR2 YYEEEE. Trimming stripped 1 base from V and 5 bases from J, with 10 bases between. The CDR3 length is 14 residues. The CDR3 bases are TGTGCCAGCAGCTTGACGGGGGTGGATCAGCCCCAGCATTTT. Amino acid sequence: CASSLTGVDQPQHF.

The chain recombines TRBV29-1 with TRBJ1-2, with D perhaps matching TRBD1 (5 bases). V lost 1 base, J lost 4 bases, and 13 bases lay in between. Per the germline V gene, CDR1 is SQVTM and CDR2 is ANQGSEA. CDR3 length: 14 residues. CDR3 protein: CSVEGTPNAYGYTF. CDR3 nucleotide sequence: TGCAGCGTTGAAGGGACACCGAACGCCTATGGCTACACCTTC.

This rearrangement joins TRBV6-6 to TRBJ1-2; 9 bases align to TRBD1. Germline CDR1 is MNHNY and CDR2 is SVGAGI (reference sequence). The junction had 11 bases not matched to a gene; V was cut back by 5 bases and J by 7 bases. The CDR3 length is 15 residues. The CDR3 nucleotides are TGTGCCAGCAGTACCGGACAGGGGTCCGGGGGTGGCTACACCTTC. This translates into CASSTGQGSGGGYTF.